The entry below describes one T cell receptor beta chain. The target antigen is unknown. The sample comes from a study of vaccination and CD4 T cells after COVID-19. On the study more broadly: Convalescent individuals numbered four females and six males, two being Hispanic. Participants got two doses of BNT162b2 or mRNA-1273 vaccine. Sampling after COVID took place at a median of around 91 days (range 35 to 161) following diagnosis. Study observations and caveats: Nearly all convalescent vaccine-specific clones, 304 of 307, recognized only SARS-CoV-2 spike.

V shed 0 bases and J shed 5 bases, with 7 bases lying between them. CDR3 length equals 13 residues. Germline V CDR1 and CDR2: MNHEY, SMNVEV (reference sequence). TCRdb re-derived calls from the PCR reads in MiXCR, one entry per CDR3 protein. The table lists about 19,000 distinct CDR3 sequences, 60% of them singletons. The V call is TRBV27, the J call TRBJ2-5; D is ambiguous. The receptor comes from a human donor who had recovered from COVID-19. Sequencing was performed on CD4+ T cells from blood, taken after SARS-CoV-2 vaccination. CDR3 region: CASSLSLSETQYF. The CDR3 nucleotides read TGTGCCAGCAGTTTATCATTATCGGAGACCCAGTACTTC.